The 14 T cell receptor beta chains below come from one sample, sequenced in a study of T-cell memory formation after mild COVID-19. TCRdb re-called the 5' RACE reads with MiXCR, one entry per CDR3 protein. The data show tens of thousands of distinct CDR3 sequences, 6% to 9.5% seen once. The sequencing input was PBMCs or a T cell subset sorted from them (not recorded which). The receptors come from an adult woman who had mild COVID-19 (a few samples of this study predate the infection). Cell type and time point are not known.

This clonotype occurred many times. The rearrangement links TRBV27 to TRBJ1-5; TRBD1 agrees at 8 bases. This CDR3 comprises 14 residues. V was pared by 6 bases and J by 10 bases, with 11 bases of the junction left unmatched. The germline CDR1 and CDR2 sequences are MNHEY and SMNVEV (reference sequence). The CDR3 here is CASRSGQAQGPQHF. For the CDR3, the DNA is TGTGCCAGCAGGTCGGGACAGGCCCAGGGTCCCCAGCATTTT.

Ten or more counts support this clonotype. The chain combines TRBV18 with TRBJ2-7; 7 nucleotides match TRBD2. Germline V CDR1 and CDR2: KGHSH, LQKENI. The junction had 3 bases not matched to a gene; V was cut back by 5 bases and J by 5 bases. This CDR3 is 12 amino acids long. The CDR3 nucleotides are TGTGCCAGCTCAGGAGGGAGGGACGAGCAGTACTTC. It specifies CASSGGRDEQYF.

At least ten counts were recorded for this clonotype. This rearrangement joins TRBV5-1 to TRBJ1-3, with D unclear. Trimming took off 6 bases at V and 0 bases at J, with 13 bases between the two ends. This CDR3 is built from 15 residues. Per germline, CDR1 SGHRS and CDR2 YFSETQ. The chain's CDR3 is CASTVDGSSGNTIYF. DNA of the CDR3: TGCGCCAGCACCGTCGACGGAAGCTCTGGAAACACCATATATTTT.

The CDR3 loop is CASSPRTSGSYNEQFF. The CDR3 DNA reads as TGTGCCAGCAGCCCACGGACTAGCGGAAGCTACAATGAGCAGTTCTTC. The chain has TRBV3-1 and TRBJ2-1; 10 nucleotides line up with TRBD2. This CDR3 is 16 amino acids long. Germline V lookup: CDR1 LGHDT, CDR2 YNNKEL (reference sequence). The V and J ends lost 4 bases and 3 bases, in that order; junction bases with no gene match: 6.

This clonotype appeared many times. The V and J genes are TRBV30 and TRBJ1-2; 8 bases line up with TRBD1. The trim removed 7 bases at V and 2 bases at J, leaving 6 bases unmatched. This CDR3 comprises 13 residues. Germline loops: CDR1 GTSNPN, CDR2 SVGIG (reference sequence). In nucleotides, the CDR3 is TGTGCCTCTCAGGGGGCCGCAAACTATGGCTACACCTTC. Its protein is CASQGAANYGYTF. Using reference TRBV30 and TRBJ1-2 for the parts outside the CDR3, the full variable domain is SQTIHQWPATLVQPVGSPLSLECTVEGTSNPNLYWYRQAAGRGLQLLFYSVGIGQISSEVPQNLSASRPQDRQFILSSKKLLLSDSGFYLCASQGAANYGYTFGSGTRLTVV.

This clonotype was seen many times. The chain uses TRBV5-5 and TRBJ1-3; a weak D match, TRBD1 (5 bases). CDR1 and CDR2 (germline): SGHKS, YYEKEE (reference sequence). This CDR3 has 17 amino acids. The germline V and J ends were trimmed by 4 bases and 0 bases, with 17 bases remaining between them. The CDR3 loop reads CASSRWDAEFSGNTIYF. The CDR3 bases are TGTGCCAGCAGCCGATGGGACGCCGAATTCTCTGGAAACACCATATATTTT.

This chain joins TRBV18 and TRBJ2-1; TRBD1 aligns across 9 bases. This CDR3 has 16 residues. Losses at the gene ends were 4 bases for V and 9 bases for J; bases not matched to a gene: 13. Germline V lookup: CDR1 KGHSH, CDR2 LQKENI. As DNA, the CDR3 is TGTGCCAGCTCACGAGCACAGGGGGCGTATGTTGTTGAGCAGTTCTTC. This codes for CASSRAQGAYVVEQFF. Together with reference TRBV18 and TRBJ2-1, the CDR3 gives the full variable domain: NAGVMQNPRHLVRRRGQEARLRCSPMKGHSHVYWYRQLPEEGLKFMVYLQKENIIDESGMPKERFSAEFPKEGPSILRIQQVVRGDSAAYFCASSRAQGAYVVEQFFGPGTRLTVL.

This clonotype was seen repeatedly, ten times or more. The chain joins TRBV24-1 to TRBJ1-2, with D possibly being TRBD1 (5 bases). Germline loops: CDR1 KGHDR, CDR2 SFDVKD. CDR3 length: 16 amino acids. The V and J ends lost 2 bases and 4 bases respectively, with 16 bases between them. Here the CDR3 DNA reads TGTGCCACCAGTGATTCCCAGGCAGGGAGTACCTATGGCTACACCTTC. Protein: CATSDSQAGSTYGYTF.

This clonotype was observed many times. J is TRBJ2-7 and V is TRBV5-1; D might be TRBD1 (6 bases). Trimming removed 2 bases from V and 0 bases from J, with 12 bases in between. CDR1 is SGHRS, CDR2 YFSETQ, per germline. The length of the CDR3 is 15 residues. CDR3 sequence reads: CASSFGDIGSYEQYF. The CDR3 bases are TGCGCCAGCAGCTTCGGGGACATTGGCTCCTACGAGCAGTACTTC.

This clonotype was recorded at least ten times. The V and J genes are TRBV2 and TRBJ2-1; D is ambiguous. Germline V gene lookup returns CDR1 SNHLY and CDR2 FYNNEI. V was pared by 2 bases and J by 0 bases, with 8 bases between. The CDR3 is made up of 15 amino acids. The CDR3 sequence: CASSEKQSSYNEQFF. CDR3 nucleotides: TGTGCCAGCAGTGAAAAGCAGAGCTCCTACAATGAGCAGTTCTTC.

Ten or more counts support this clonotype. The chain joins TRBV18 to TRBJ2-7, with a tentative D call TRBD1 (5 bases). This CDR3 region has 14 residues. V lost 0 bases and J 4 bases, leaving 10 bases between the germline ends. Per the germline V gene, CDR1 is KGHSH and CDR2 is LQKENI. The CDR3: CASSPPAGNYEQYF. CDR3 DNA sequence: TGTGCCAGCTCACCACCGGCAGGGAATTACGAGCAGTACTTC.

This clonotype came up many times. This sequence joins TRBV3-1 and TRBJ1-5; D is uncertain. The CDR3 has 14 amino acids. The ends were cut back, 0 bases at V and 5 bases at J, with 8 bases in the middle. CDR1 and CDR2 (germline): LGHDT, YNNKEL (reference sequence). The chain's CDR3 is CASSQERVYQPQHF. In DNA form, the CDR3 reads TGTGCCAGCAGCCAAGAGAGGGTGTATCAGCCCCAGCATTTT.

This clonotype was seen repeatedly, ten times or more. V and J are TRBV12-3 or TRBV12-4 and TRBJ2-1; 11 bases line up with TRBD2. There are 16 residues in the CDR3. Losses at the gene ends were 7 bases for V and 8 bases for J; bases not matched to a gene: 13. CDR3 protein: CASIPRTSGLRDEQFF. The CDR3 DNA sequence: TGTGCCAGCATTCCACGGACTAGCGGGTTACGGGATGAGCAGTTCTTC.

This clonotype was seen ten or more times. The CDR3 region is CASTGLGSGNTIYF. CDR3 nucleotide sequence: TGCGCCAGCACGGGACTGGGTTCTGGAAACACCATATATTTT. The chain combines TRBV4-1 with TRBJ1-3; D may be TRBD1 (5 bases). This CDR3 contains 14 residues. Deletions cut 7 bases from V and 1 base from J, with 11 bases between. Germline CDR1 reads MGHRA; CDR2 reads YSYEKL.